This TCR beta chain comes out of a study of identical twins' blood T cells. Whole-study findings and limits: Out-of-frame TCRbeta clonotypes reportedly had markedly more similar V usage in twins than unrelated donors. Abundant TCRbeta CDR3s overlapped more between twins than with unrelated donors.

In regard to this clonotype: Its matching antigen is unknown.

TCR cDNA libraries came from RNA via a modified published protocol. Both ends of each TCR cDNA library bore sample-specific barcodes. TCRdb processed the 5' RACE reads anew with MiXCR; each CDR3 protein has one entry. The data show fewer than 450,000 distinct CDR3 sequences, approximately 30% seen once. The germline V and J ends were trimmed by 3 bases and 10 bases, with 13 bases remaining between them. Looked up from germline, CDR1 is DFQATT and CDR2 is SNEGSKA (reference sequence). The CDR3 runs 13 residues. Sample: PBMCs. V usage is TRBV20-1 and J usage is TRBJ1-6; D is uncertain. This receptor was taken from a woman aged 18 to 55 in good health. This CDR3 is CSASPVSDSPLHF. DNA of the CDR3: TGCAGTGCTAGTCCAGTGTCGGACTCACCCCTCCACTTT.